These 3 T cell receptor beta chains came from one sample sequenced in a study of technical replicates of blood from a handful of donors. The data were produced by immunoSEQ multiplex PCR, yet TCRdb's version contains in-frame clones alone and is incomplete. In the table there are about 80,000 clones, 96% of which are singletons. The specimen was T cells isolated from PBMCs. The source is a human donor in good health.

The chain recombines TRBV28 with TRBJ1-1; D gene unclear. Trimming removed 1 base at V and 5 bases at J, with 11 bases between. From germline, CDR1 is MDHEN and CDR2 SYDVKM. CDR3 length: 14 residues. The CDR3 sequence: CASSLFRSTTEAFF. CDR3 sequence (DNA): TGTGCCAGCAGTTTATTTAGGAGCACAACTGAAGCTTTCTTT. Using reference TRBV28 and TRBJ1-1 for the parts outside the CDR3, the full variable domain is DVKVTQSSRYLVKRTGEKVFLECVQDMDHENMFWYRQDPGLGLRLIYFSYDVKMKEKGDIPEGYSVSREKKERFSLILESASTNQTSMYLCASSLFRSTTEAFFGQGTRLTVV.

The chain is built from TRBV4-1 and TRBJ2-1; D uncertain. Germline V gives CDR1 MGHRA, CDR2 YSYEKL. The V and J ends lost 1 base and 7 bases respectively, with 5 bases between them. This CDR3 spans 12 amino acids. The CDR3 is CASSQVPNEQFF. The CDR3 DNA reads as TGCGCCAGCAGCCAAGTCCCAAATGAGCAGTTCTTC.

The V call is TRBV4-3, the J call TRBJ1-1; 9 nucleotides match TRBD1. This CDR3 has 17 amino acids. Looked up from germline, CDR1 is LGHNA and CDR2 is YSLEER. V lost 0 bases, J lost 5 bases, and 10 bases stayed unmatched. The CDR3 nucleotides read TGCGCCAGCAGCCAAGAGACGTGGGACAGGGTCGATACTGAAGCTTTCTTT. Protein product: CASSQETWDRVDTEAFF.